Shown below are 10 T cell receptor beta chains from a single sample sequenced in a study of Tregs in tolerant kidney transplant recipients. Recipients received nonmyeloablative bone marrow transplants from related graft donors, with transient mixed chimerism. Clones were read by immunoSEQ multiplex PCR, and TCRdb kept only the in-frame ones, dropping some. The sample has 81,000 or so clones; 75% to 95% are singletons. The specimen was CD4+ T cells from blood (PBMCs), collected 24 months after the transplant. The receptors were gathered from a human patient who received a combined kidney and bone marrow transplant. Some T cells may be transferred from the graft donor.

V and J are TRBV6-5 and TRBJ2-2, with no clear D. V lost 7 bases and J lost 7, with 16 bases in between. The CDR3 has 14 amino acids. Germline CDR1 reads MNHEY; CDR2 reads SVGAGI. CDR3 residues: CASNRGQGGGELFF. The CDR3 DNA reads TGTGCCAGCAACCGCGGCCAAGGTGGCGGGGAGCTGTTTTTT.

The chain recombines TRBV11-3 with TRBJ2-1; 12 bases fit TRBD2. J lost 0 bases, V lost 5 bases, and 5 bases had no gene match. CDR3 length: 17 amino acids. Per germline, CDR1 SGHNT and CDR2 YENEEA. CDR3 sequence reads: CASSPSGRASSYNEQFF. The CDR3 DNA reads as TGTGCCAGCAGCCCTAGCGGGAGGGCTTCCTCCTACAATGAGCAGTTCTTC.

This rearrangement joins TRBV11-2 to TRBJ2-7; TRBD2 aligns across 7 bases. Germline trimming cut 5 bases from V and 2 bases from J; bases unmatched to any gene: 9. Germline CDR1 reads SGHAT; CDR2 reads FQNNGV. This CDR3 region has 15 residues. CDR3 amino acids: CASSRAGGSPYEQYF. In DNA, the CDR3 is TGTGCCAGCAGCCGTGCTGGCGGGAGTCCCTACGAGCAGTACTTC.

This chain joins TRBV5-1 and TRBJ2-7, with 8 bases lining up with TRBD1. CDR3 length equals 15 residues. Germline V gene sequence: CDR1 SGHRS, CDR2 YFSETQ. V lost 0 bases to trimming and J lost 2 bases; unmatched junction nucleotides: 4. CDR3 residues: CASSLEAGGAYEQYF. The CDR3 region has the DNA TGCGCCAGCAGCTTGGAAGCAGGGGGCGCCTACGAGCAGTACTTC.

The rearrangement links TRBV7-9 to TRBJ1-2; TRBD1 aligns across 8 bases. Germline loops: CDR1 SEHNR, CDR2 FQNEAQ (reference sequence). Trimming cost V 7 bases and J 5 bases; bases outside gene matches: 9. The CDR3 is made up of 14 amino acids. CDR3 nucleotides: TGTGCCAGCACCGGACAGGGACTTTCTTATGGCTACACCTTC. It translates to CASTGQGLSYGYTF.

The CDR3, as DNA: TGTGCCTGGAGTCGCGCTAGCTCCTACAATGAGCAGTTCTTC. It specifies CAWSRASSYNEQFF. This chain links TRBV30 with TRBJ2-1; D is unclear. There are 14 residues in the CDR3. Germline assignment: CDR1 GTSNPN and CDR2 SVGIG (reference sequence). V lost 2 bases to trimming and J lost 0 bases, with 8 bases between them.

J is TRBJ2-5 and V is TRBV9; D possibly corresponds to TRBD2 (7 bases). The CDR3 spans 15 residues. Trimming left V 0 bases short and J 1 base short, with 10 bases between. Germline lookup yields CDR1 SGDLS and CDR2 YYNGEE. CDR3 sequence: CASSVEGGGQETQYF. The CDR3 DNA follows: TGTGCCAGCAGCGTAGAGGGGGGGGGCCAAGAGACCCAGTACTTC.

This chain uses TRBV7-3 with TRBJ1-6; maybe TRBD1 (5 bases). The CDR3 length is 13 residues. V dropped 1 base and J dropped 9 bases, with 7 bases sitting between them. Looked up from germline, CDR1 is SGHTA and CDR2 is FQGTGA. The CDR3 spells CASSLNRGSPLHF. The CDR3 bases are TGTGCCAGCAGCTTAAATAGGGGTTCACCCCTCCACTTT.

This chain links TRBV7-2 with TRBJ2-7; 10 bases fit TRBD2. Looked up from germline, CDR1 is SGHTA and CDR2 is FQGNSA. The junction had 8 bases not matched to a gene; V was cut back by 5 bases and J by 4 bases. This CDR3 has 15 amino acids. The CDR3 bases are TGTGCCAGCAGCCCACGAGCGGGAGGGCCTTACGAGCAGTACTTC. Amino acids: CASSPRAGGPYEQYF.

The CDR3 protein is CASSLVLAAGELFF. For the CDR3, the DNA is TGTGCCAGCAGCTTAGTACTAGCGGCCGGGGAGCTGTTTTTT. V is TRBV7-2 and J is TRBJ2-2; 8 bases agree with TRBD2. Trimming took 1 base from V and 6 from J; bases not matched to a gene: 1. Germline V CDR1 and CDR2: SGHTA, FQGNSA. This CDR3 has 14 amino acids.